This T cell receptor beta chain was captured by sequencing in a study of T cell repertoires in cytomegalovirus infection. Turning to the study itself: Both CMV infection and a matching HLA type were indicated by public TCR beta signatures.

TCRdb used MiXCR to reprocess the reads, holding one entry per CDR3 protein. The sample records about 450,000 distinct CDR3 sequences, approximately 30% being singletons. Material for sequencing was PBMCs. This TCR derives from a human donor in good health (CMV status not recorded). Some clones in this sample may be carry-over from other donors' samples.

The CDR3 coding sequence is TGTGCCAGCAGCCCGGGACAGGGAGCAAGTGAAAAACTGTTTTTT. It specifies CASSPGQGASEKLFF. The chain joins TRBV2 to TRBJ1-4, with 9 bases that match TRBD1. The CDR3 is made up of 15 amino acids. Germline trimming cut 6 bases from V and 7 bases from J; bases unmatched to any gene: 9. Per germline, CDR1 SNHLY and CDR2 FYNNEI. The full variable domain, completed using reference TRBV2 and TRBJ1-4, is EPEVTQTPSHQVTQMGQEVILRCVPISNHLYFYWYRQILGQKVEFLVSFYNNEISEKSEIFDDQFSVERPDGSNFTLKIRSTKLEDSAMYFCASSPGQGASEKLFFGSGTQLSVL.